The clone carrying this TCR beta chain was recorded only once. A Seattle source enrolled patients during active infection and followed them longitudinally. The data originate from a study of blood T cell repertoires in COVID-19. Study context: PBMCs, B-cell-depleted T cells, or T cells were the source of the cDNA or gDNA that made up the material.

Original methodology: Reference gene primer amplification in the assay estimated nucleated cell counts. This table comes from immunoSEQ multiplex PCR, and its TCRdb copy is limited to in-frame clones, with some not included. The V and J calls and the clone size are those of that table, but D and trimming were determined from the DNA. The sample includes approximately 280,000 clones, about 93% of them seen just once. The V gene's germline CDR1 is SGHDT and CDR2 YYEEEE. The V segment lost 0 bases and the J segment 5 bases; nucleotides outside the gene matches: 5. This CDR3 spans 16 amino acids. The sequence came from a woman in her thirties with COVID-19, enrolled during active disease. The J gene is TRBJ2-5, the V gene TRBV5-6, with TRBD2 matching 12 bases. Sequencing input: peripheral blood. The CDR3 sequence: CASSLASGRAWETQYF. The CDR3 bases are TGTGCCAGCAGCTTGGCTAGCGGGAGGGCCTGGGAGACCCAGTACTTC.